What follows are 28 T cell receptor beta chains derived from one specimen sequenced in a study of early T cells in non-severe SARS-CoV-2 infection. One entry per CDR3 protein results from TCRdb running MiXCR on the 5' RACE reads. Of about 30,000 distinct CDR3 sequences in the sample, 5% to 5.5% are singletons; the top ten hold approximately 3.5%. The sample was whole blood. These receptors all come from an adult who was a healthcare worker with PCR-confirmed SARS-CoV-2 infection or an uninfected control (not recorded which).

This sequence joins TRBV7-9 and TRBJ2-3, with a weak D call TRBD2 (5 bases). Germline V gives CDR1 SEHNR, CDR2 FQNEAQ (reference sequence). The V end lost 2 bases, the J end lost 4 bases, and 7 bases lay between the germline ends. CDR3 length: 13 amino acids. This CDR3 reads CASSLSGADTQYF. The CDR3 coding sequence is TGTGCCAGCAGCTTAAGCGGAGCAGATACGCAGTATTTT.

The gene calls are TRBV20-1 and TRBJ2-3; 10 nucleotides agree with TRBD2. The CDR3 runs 17 residues. The germline V gene encodes CDR1 DFQATT and CDR2 SNEGSKA (reference sequence). The junction had 14 bases not matched to a gene; V was cut back by 6 bases and J by 2 bases. The CDR3 DNA follows: TGCAGTGCAACCCTAGCGGGAGTTACTGGCCCCACAGATACGCAGTATTTT. Translation: CSATLAGVTGPTDTQYF.

The V and J genes are TRBV9 and TRBJ2-1; the match to TRBD1 covers 7 bases. This CDR3 has 14 residues. Germline CDR1 is SGDLS and CDR2 is YYNGEE. Trimming cost V 3 bases and J 9 bases; bases outside gene matches: 9. The CDR3 DNA reads TGTGCCAGCAGCGGACGACAGGGAGTGAGTGAGCAGTTCTTC. Its protein product is CASSGRQGVSEQFF.

This clonotype was seen a few times. The chain recombines TRBV7-7 with TRBJ2-2; 7 positions match TRBD2. This CDR3 has 14 amino acids. The junction had 7 bases not matched to a gene; V was cut back by 8 bases and J by 4 bases. The germline CDR1 and CDR2 sequences are SSHAT and FNYEAQ (reference sequence). Here the CDR3 reads CASGGEGSTGELFF. CDR3 in DNA: TGTGCCAGCGGTGGGGAGGGCTCCACCGGGGAGCTGTTTTTT. Drawing the rest from reference TRBV7-7 and TRBJ2-2, the complete variable domain is GAGVSQSPRYKVTKRGQDVTLRCDPISSHATLYWYQQALGQGPEFLTYFNYEAQPDKSGLPSDRFSAERPEGSISTLTIQRTEQRDSAMYRCASGGEGSTGELFFGEGSRLTVL.

This clonotype was seen many times. The genes are TRBV12-5 and TRBJ2-2; D may be TRBD1 (5 bases). Trimming removed 5 bases from V and 1 base from J, with 8 bases in between. Per the germline V gene, CDR1 is LGHNT and CDR2 is FRNRAP. The length of the CDR3 is 14 residues. CDR3 sequence: CASGPGRNTGELFF. CDR3 coding DNA: TGTGCTAGTGGTCCAGGGCGGAACACCGGGGAGCTGTTTTTT.

The chain links TRBV12-3 or TRBV12-4 to TRBJ2-7; the D gene could be TRBD1 or TRBD2 (6 bases each). This CDR3 spans 15 amino acids. Trimming took 6 bases from V and 5 from J, leaving 20 bases between them. CDR3 nucleotides: TGTGCCAGCAGGGCACGAACTAGGGGGGAGGACGAGCAGTACTTC. Its translation is CASRARTRGEDEQYF.

This clonotype occurred many times. The chain uses TRBV28 and TRBJ1-1; 9 nucleotides align to TRBD1. The CDR3 has 18 amino acids. The junction had 13 bases not matched to a gene; V was cut back by 4 bases and J by 1 base. CDR1 and CDR2 from the germline V gene are MDHEN and SYDVKM. The CDR3 DNA is TGTGCCAGCAGTTCCTTACCACAGGGGGCATTGGAGAACACTGAAGCTTTCTTT. The encoded protein is CASSSLPQGALENTEAFF. Together with reference TRBV28 and TRBJ1-1, the CDR3 gives the full variable domain: DVKVTQSSRYLVKRTGEKVFLECVQDMDHENMFWYRQDPGLGLRLIYFSYDVKMKEKGDIPEGYSVSREKKERFSLILESASTNQTSMYLCASSSLPQGALENTEAFFGQGTRLTVV.

Only a few counts were recorded for this clonotype. The chain links TRBV5-8 to TRBJ2-7; perhaps TRBD1 as D (5 bases). The CDR3 is 12 amino acids. Germline V gene lookup returns CDR1 SGHTS and CDR2 YDEGEE. CDR3 bases: TGTGCAGGGCAGGACACCAGCTGGGAGCAGTACTTC. Protein sequence: CAGQDTSWEQYF.

The chain recombines TRBV7-2 with TRBJ1-5; TRBD1 matches 7 bases. Germline V gene sequence: CDR1 SGHTA, CDR2 FQGNSA. The ends lost 5 bases at V and 7 bases at J; junction bases unmatched: 5. This CDR3 is 13 amino acids long. CDR3 in amino acids: CASSVDRWQPQHF. CDR3 nucleotide sequence: TGTGCCAGCAGCGTGGACAGGTGGCAGCCCCAGCATTTT. Variable domain in full (rest from reference TRBV7-2 and TRBJ1-5): GAGVSQSPSNKVTEKGKDVELRCDPISGHTALYWYRQSLGQGLEFLIYFQGNSAPDKSGLPSDRFSAERTGGSVSTLTIQRTQQEDSAVYLCASSVDRWQPQHFGDGTRLSIL.

This clonotype has ten or more counts. The rearrangement uses TRBV27 and TRBJ1-3; no clear D gene. There are 14 residues in the CDR3. Per the germline V gene, CDR1 is MNHEY and CDR2 is SMNVEV (reference sequence). V was clipped by 6 bases and J by 4 bases, with 13 bases between them. CDR3 in DNA: TGTGCCAGCAGGCAGTCCTCCCCAGGAAACACCATATATTTT. This sequence encodes CASRQSSPGNTIYF.

The chain joins TRBV4-3 to TRBJ2-7; 12 bases are a match to TRBD2. The J segment lost 4 bases and the V segment lost 4 bases, leaving 8 bases of the junction unmatched. CDR1 is LGHNA, CDR2 YSLEER, per germline. This CDR3 is 16 amino acids long. The CDR3 is CASSLRLAGVSYEQYF. DNA for the CDR3: TGCGCCAGCAGCCTCCGACTAGCGGGAGTTTCTTACGAGCAGTACTTC.

The table lists this clonotype with many counts. The rearrangement uses TRBV4-3 and TRBJ1-1; 7 nucleotides agree with TRBD1. Germline V lookup: CDR1 LGHNA, CDR2 YSLEER. The CDR3 totals 13 residues. V was pared by 5 bases and J by 7 bases, with 7 bases of the junction left unmatched. The CDR3 sequence is CASSKGQSLEAFF. The CDR3 coding sequence is TGCGCCAGCAGCAAGGGACAGTCCCTTGAAGCTTTCTTT.

Ten or more counts support this clonotype. The chain combines TRBV29-1 with TRBJ1-1; possible D gene TRBD1, 6 bases. Germline CDR1 and CDR2: SQVTM and ANQGSEA. CDR3 length equals 15 residues. V gave up 5 bases and J gave up 1 base, with 17 bases separating them. The CDR3 region has the DNA TGCAGCGTTTCCTCTTTCCGGGACAAGAACACTGAAGCTTTCTTT. Amino acid sequence: CSVSSFRDKNTEAFF.

This clonotype was picked up many times. The rearrangement uses TRBV18 and TRBJ2-1; tentative D call: TRBD1 (7 bases). Germline-derived CDR1 and CDR2 are KGHSH and LQKENI. This CDR3 is 13 amino acids long. V shed 3 bases and J shed 9 bases, with 12 bases lying between them. The CDR3 is CASSPTQGGEQFF. CDR3 in DNA: TGTGCCAGCTCACCTACTCAGGGGGGTGAGCAGTTCTTC.

This clonotype was counted a few times. A much larger clone differs from this one at a single base, so this may be a read error. The chain carries TRBV7-3 and TRBJ2-3, with 12 bases identical to TRBD2. The CDR3 totals 16 residues. The junction had 8 bases not matched to a gene; V was cut back by 8 bases and J by 2 bases. Germline V gives CDR1 SGHTA, CDR2 FQGTGA. The CDR3 sequence: CASCLLAGGPTDTQYF. The CDR3 DNA is TGTGCCAGCTGCCTACTAGCGGGAGGCCCCACAGATACGCAGTATTTT.

This clonotype was found many times. The V and J genes are TRBV7-6 and TRBJ2-5, with 8 bases matching TRBD2. V shed 6 bases, J shed 4 bases, and the junction held 4 bases outside the gene matches. In germline, CDR1 is SGHVS, CDR2 FNYEAQ. The CDR3 has 13 amino acids. The CDR3: CASSPGTRETQYF. In nucleotides, the CDR3 is TGTGCCAGCAGTCCCGGGACTAGAGAGACCCAGTACTTC.

This clonotype has ten or more counts. The chain employs TRBV25-1 and TRBJ2-2; 9 nucleotides line up with TRBD1. V lost 5 bases to trimming and J lost 5 bases; unmatched junction nucleotides: 9. Germline lookup yields CDR1 MGHDK and CDR2 SYGVNS. The CDR3 extends over 16 amino acids. The CDR3 protein is CASSTPGQGRTGELFF. CDR3 DNA: TGTGCCAGCAGTACACCGGGACAGGGAAGAACCGGGGAGCTGTTTTTT.

This clonotype counts as medium-sized. The chain is built from TRBV28 and TRBJ2-7; D ambiguous. Germline CDR1 and CDR2: MDHEN and SYDVKM. V gave up 6 bases and J gave up 2 bases, with 8 bases separating them. The CDR3 is 12 residues long. CDR3 in amino acids: CASSSVTYEQYF. The CDR3 DNA is TGTGCCAGCAGCTCAGTCACCTACGAGCAGTACTTC.

This clonotype was seen at least ten times. The chain joins TRBV5-1 to TRBJ1-1, with unresolved D. Germline CDR1 SGHRS, CDR2 YFSETQ. The CDR3 is 13 amino acids. V was shortened by 4 bases and J by 0 bases, with 7 bases between the two germline ends. The DNA for the CDR3 is TGCGCCAGCAGCCTCGGATTGAACACTGAAGCTTTCTTT. Protein sequence: CASSLGLNTEAFF.

This clonotype was counted ten times or more. The chain uses TRBV28 and TRBJ2-1; 7 bases align to TRBD1. Losses at the gene ends were 7 bases for V and 8 bases for J; bases not matched to a gene: 8. Germline-derived CDR1 and CDR2 are MDHEN and SYDVKM. The CDR3 runs 13 residues. This CDR3 is CASIDRVGDEQFF. The CDR3 region has the DNA TGTGCCAGCATTGACAGGGTTGGGGATGAGCAGTTCTTC. Using reference TRBV28 and TRBJ2-1 for the parts outside the CDR3, the full variable domain is DVKVTQSSRYLVKRTGEKVFLECVQDMDHENMFWYRQDPGLGLRLIYFSYDVKMKEKGDIPEGYSVSREKKERFSLILESASTNQTSMYLCASIDRVGDEQFFGPGTRLTVL.

In this sample, this clonotype turned up many times. This rearrangement joins TRBV7-9 to TRBJ2-7, with D possibly being TRBD1 (6 bases). This CDR3 has 13 amino acids. Trimming pared 1 base from V and 4 bases from J, leaving 8 bases between. CDR1 is SEHNR, CDR2 FQNEAQ, per germline (reference sequence). The CDR3 protein is CASSLGTEYEQYF. DNA for the CDR3: TGTGCCAGCAGCTTAGGGACAGAGTACGAGCAGTACTTC.

This clonotype was seen many times. The chain uses TRBV11-2 and TRBJ2-6; D gene uncertain. The CDR3 is 15 amino acids. Trimming took off 6 bases at V and 0 bases at J, with 9 bases between the two ends. Germline V gene sequence: CDR1 SGHAT, CDR2 FQNNGV. The CDR3 reads CASRLRSSGANVLTF. For the CDR3, the DNA is TGTGCCAGCAGACTGCGGAGCTCTGGGGCCAACGTCCTGACTTTC.

This clonotype was seen repeatedly, ten times or more. The rearrangement links TRBV28 to TRBJ1-4; a possible D gene is TRBD1 (6 bases). CDR3 length equals 15 residues. CDR1 and CDR2 from the germline V gene are MDHEN and SYDVKM. V was shortened by 4 bases and J by 8 bases, with 17 bases between the two germline ends. Here the CDR3 reads CASSSLRGAGEKLFF. DNA of the CDR3: TGTGCCAGCAGTTCCCTCCGGGGGGCTGGAGAAAAACTGTTTTTT.

A few counts support this clonotype. The chain combines TRBV9 with TRBJ1-3; D unclear. The CDR3 extends over 15 amino acids. The germline V and J ends were trimmed by 0 bases and 4 bases, with 11 bases remaining between them. CDR1 is SGDLS, CDR2 YYNGEE, per germline. CDR3 amino acids: CASSVAGTRGNTIYF. The CDR3 DNA is TGTGCCAGCAGCGTAGCGGGTACAAGAGGAAACACCATATATTTT.

This clonotype was detected a few times. The chain uses TRBV11-2 and TRBJ1-1; D remains ambiguous. The germline gives CDR1 SGHAT, CDR2 FQNNGV. V lost 3 bases and J lost 1, with 6 bases in between. The CDR3 is made up of 13 amino acids. CDR3 region: CASSLGTNTEAFF. The CDR3 DNA reads as TGTGCCAGCAGCTTGGGTACGAACACTGAAGCTTTCTTT.

CDR3 amino acids: CSVLLGAREQYF. CDR3 DNA: TGCAGCGTTCTGCTGGGGGCGCGTGAGCAGTACTTC. The V call is TRBV29-1, the J call TRBJ2-7; D is perhaps TRBD1 (6 bases). Germline CDR1 and CDR2: SQVTM and ANQGSEA. The length of the CDR3 is 12 residues. V lost 5 bases and J lost 7, with 15 bases in between.

This clonotype has more than one count but fewer than ten. V is TRBV20-1 and J is TRBJ2-1; 7 bases are a match to TRBD2. Germline assignment: CDR1 DFQATT and CDR2 SNEGSKA (reference sequence). The CDR3 runs to 15 residues. Losses at the gene ends were 6 bases for V and 7 bases for J; bases not matched to a gene: 15. The CDR3 DNA reads as TGCAGTGCCTTTTTCGGAGAGCGGGGCCTAAATGAGCAGTTCTTC. Its translation: CSAFFGERGLNEQFF.

The chain employs TRBV4-3 and TRBJ2-7; 8 bases map to TRBD1. The CDR3 is 15 amino acids. After removal of 2 bases from V and 2 bases from J, the junction contained 5 bases not matched to a gene. Germline V gene data show CDR1 as LGHNA and CDR2 as YSLEER. DNA of the CDR3: TGCGCCAGCAGCCAATACGGGACAGGAGCCTACGAGCAGTACTTC. This sequence encodes CASSQYGTGAYEQYF.